This T cell receptor beta chain appears in the sequencing data of a study of shared clonotypes between healthy human individuals. Profiled with immunoSEQ multiplex PCR; TCRdb holds only in-frame clones, not every one. The sample has roughly 850,000 clones; around 96% are singletons. This CDR3 spans 15 amino acids. The J segment lost 7 bases and the V segment lost 4 bases, leaving 12 bases of the junction unmatched. Germline V gene sequence: CDR1 MGHDK, CDR2 SYGVNS. CD45RO-negative cells were positively selected for CCR7, leaving out terminally differentiated effector memory CD45RA+ cells. Healthy HIV-negative adults without recent acute infections or vaccinations served as donors.

The specimen sequenced was naive CD8+ T cells sorted from blood. The rearrangement joins TRBV25-1 to TRBJ1-2; 7 nucleotides match TRBD1. This TCR derives from a man aged 30 to 39 in good health. The CDR3 nucleotides read TGTGCCAGCAGTGGCTGGGACAGTCATTACTCTGGCTACACCTTC. Residues: CASSGWDSHYSGYTF.